These 8 T cell receptor beta chains were sequenced from one sample in a study of blood T cell repertoires in COVID-19. Here immunoSEQ multiplex PCR was the method, and the copy in TCRdb shows in-frame clones only, minus some. The sample lists about 170,000 clones, about four fifths occurring once. Source material: peripheral blood. Every receptor here comes from a woman of 80 years or more with acute or convalescent COVID-19.

The chain has TRBV12-3 or TRBV12-4 and TRBJ2-7; 7 bases map to TRBD2. Unmatched junction bases numbered 3, after V lost 7 bases and J lost 3 bases. CDR3 length equals 12 residues. CDR3: CASTRDYYEQYF. DNA of the CDR3: TGTGCCAGCACCCGGGACTACTACGAGCAGTACTTC.

This clone was recorded only once. V usage is TRBV9 and J usage is TRBJ1-3, with TRBD1 matching 11 bases. Germline trimming cut 3 bases from V and 13 bases from J; bases unmatched to any gene: 9. This CDR3 spans 14 amino acids. Germline values: CDR1 SGDLS, CDR2 YYNGEE. CDR3 sequence reads: CASSAGQGALGIYF. The CDR3 DNA follows: TGTGCCAGCAGCGCTGGACAGGGGGCATTGGGGATATATTTT. The full variable domain, rest sourced from reference TRBV9 and TRBJ1-3, is DSGVTQTPKHLITATGQRVTLRCSPRSGDLSVYWYQQSLDQGLQFLIQYYNGEERAKGNILERFSAQQFPDLHSELNLSSLELGDSALYFCASSAGQGALGIYFGEGSWLTVV.

This chain connects TRBV2 to TRBJ2-7; a weak D match, TRBD2 (5 bases). Germline CDR1 is SNHLY and CDR2 is FYNNEI. The CDR3 loop spans 14 amino acids. Trimming cost V 6 bases and J 4 bases, with 16 bases left between them. This chain's CDR3 is CASRPILVTYEQYF. CDR3 coding DNA: TGTGCCAGCAGACCCATACTAGTTACATACGAGCAGTACTTC.

The chain joins TRBV9 to TRBJ2-7, with TRBD1 matching 9 bases. The J segment lost 0 bases and the V segment lost 3 bases, leaving 4 bases of the junction unmatched. CDR3 size: 15 residues. CDR1 and CDR2 (germline): SGDLS, YYNGEE. The DNA for the CDR3 is TGTGCCAGCAGCGCCTGGGACAGGGCCTCCTACGAGCAGTACTTC. Its translation is CASSAWDRASYEQYF.

CDR3 sequence (DNA): TGCGCCAGGGCCTGTCAGGTTTTAAATCAGCCCCAGCATTTT. Translating gives CARACQVLNQPQHF. This rearrangement joins TRBV10-1 to TRBJ1-5; no clear D gene. The CDR3 sequence is 14 residues long. Germline V gene sequence: CDR1 WNHNN, CDR2 SYGVQD (reference sequence). Between the trimmed V and J ends, which lost 9 bases and 4 bases, there was a span of 16 bases.

The rearrangement links TRBV27 to TRBJ1-3, with no clear D. The V end was cut by 1 base, the J end by 0 bases, with 7 bases between. Germline V gene lookup returns CDR1 MNHEY and CDR2 SMNVEV (reference sequence). The CDR3 totals 15 residues. CDR3 sequence (DNA): TGTGCCAGCAGTTTATATCCGAGCTCTGGAAACACCATATATTTT. It yields the protein CASSLYPSSGNTIYF.

This clone came up once. The rearrangement links TRBV9 to TRBJ2-4; 9 nucleotides align to TRBD2. The CDR3 extends over 18 amino acids. The V gene end was trimmed by 0 bases and the J gene end by 0 bases; junction bases not matched to a gene: 7. Germline V lookup: CDR1 SGDLS, CDR2 YYNGEE. CDR3 nucleotide sequence: TGTGCCAGCAGCGTAGCGACTAGCGGAGAGGGAGCCAAAAACATTCAGTACTTC. It is translated as CASSVATSGEGAKNIQYF.

The count of this clone is one. V is TRBV7-2 and J is TRBJ1-5; no firm D call. The CDR3 contains 13 residues. The V end was cut by 2 bases, the J end by 6 bases, with 8 bases between. Germline values: CDR1 SGHTA, CDR2 FQGNSA. The DNA of the CDR3 is TGTGCCAGCAGCTTAAGCGGGAGTCAGCCCCAGCATTTT. It is translated as CASSLSGSQPQHF.